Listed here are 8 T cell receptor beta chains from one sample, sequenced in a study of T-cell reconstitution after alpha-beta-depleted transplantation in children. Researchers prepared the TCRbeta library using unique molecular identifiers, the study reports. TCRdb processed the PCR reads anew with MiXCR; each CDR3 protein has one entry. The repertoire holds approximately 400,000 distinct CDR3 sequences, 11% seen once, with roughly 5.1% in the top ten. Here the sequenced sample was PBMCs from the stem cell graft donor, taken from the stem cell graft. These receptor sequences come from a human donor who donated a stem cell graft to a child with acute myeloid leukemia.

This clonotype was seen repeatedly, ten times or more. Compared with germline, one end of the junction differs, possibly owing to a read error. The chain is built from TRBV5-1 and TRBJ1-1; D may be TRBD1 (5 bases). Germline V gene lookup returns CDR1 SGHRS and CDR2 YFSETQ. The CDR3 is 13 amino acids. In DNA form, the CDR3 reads TGTGCCAGCAGTTTGGGGGGGAGCACTGAAGCTTTCTTT. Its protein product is CASSLGGSTEAFF. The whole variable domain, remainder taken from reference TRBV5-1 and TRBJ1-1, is KAGVTQTPRYLIKTRGQQVTLSCSPISGHRSVSWYQQTPGQGLQFLFEYFSETQRNKGNFPGRFSGRQFSNSRSEMNVSTLELGDSALYLCASSLGGSTEAFFGQGTRLTVV.

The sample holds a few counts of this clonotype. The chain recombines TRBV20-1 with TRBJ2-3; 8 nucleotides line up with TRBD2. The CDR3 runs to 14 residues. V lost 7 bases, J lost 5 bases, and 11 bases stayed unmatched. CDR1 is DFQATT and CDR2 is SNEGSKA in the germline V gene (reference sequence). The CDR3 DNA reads TGCAGTGTCCCCACCGGGGGGGCCCAAGATACGCAGTATTTT. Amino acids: CSVPTGGAQDTQYF.

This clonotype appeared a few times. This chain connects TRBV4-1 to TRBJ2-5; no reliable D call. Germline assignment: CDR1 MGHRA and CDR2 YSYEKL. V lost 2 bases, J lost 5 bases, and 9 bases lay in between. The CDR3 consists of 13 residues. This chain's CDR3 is CASSQWSTETQYF. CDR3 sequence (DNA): TGCGCCAGCAGCCAATGGTCCACCGAGACCCAGTACTTC.

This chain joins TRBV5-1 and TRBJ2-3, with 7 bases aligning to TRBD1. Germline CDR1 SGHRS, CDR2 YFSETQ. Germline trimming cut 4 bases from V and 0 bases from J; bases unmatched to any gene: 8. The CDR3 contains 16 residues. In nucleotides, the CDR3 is TGCGCCAGCAGCATCGGGACAGATTCTAGCACAGATACGCAGTATTTT. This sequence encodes CASSIGTDSSTDTQYF.

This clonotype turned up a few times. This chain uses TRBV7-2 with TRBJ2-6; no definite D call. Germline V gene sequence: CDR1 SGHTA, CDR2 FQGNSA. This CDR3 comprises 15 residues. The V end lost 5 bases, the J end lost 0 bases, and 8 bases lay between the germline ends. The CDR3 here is CASSQLDSGANVLTF. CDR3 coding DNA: TGTGCCAGCAGCCAACTGGACTCTGGGGCCAACGTCCTGACTTTC.

The CDR3 region has the DNA TGTGCCAGCAGTGATTCTTTGGCTAGCGGGGACCGAATCACAGATACGCAGTATTTT. This encodes CASSDSLASGDRITDTQYF. The chain uses TRBV25-1 and TRBJ2-3; 9 nucleotides line up with TRBD2. CDR1 is MGHDK, CDR2 SYGVNS, per germline. V lost 3 bases, J lost 2 bases, and 15 bases stayed unmatched. The CDR3 extends over 19 amino acids.

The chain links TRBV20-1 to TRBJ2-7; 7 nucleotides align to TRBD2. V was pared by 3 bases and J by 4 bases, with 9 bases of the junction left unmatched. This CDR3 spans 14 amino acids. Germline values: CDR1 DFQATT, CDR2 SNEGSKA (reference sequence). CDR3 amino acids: CSARTSFGNYEQYF. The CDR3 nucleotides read TGCAGTGCTAGGACTAGCTTTGGCAATTACGAGCAGTACTTC.

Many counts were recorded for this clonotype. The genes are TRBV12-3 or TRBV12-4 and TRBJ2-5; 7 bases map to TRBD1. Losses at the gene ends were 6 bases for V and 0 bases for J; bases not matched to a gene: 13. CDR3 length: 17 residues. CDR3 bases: TGTGCCAGCAGCCAACCCGAAGGGGGCCAGTACCAAGAGACCCAGTACTTC. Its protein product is CASSQPEGGQYQETQYF.